The next 25 T cell receptor beta chains were all read from a single sample in a study of technical replicates of blood from several donors. Here immunoSEQ multiplex PCR was the method, and the copy in TCRdb shows in-frame clones only, minus some. The sample contains around 68,000 clones, 91% of which appear only once. The specimen was T cells isolated from PBMCs. All receptors come from a human donor in good health. Some clones in this sample may be carry-over from other donors' samples.

This chain joins TRBV4-1 and TRBJ2-7; D perhaps matches TRBD2 (5 bases). V was trimmed by 0 bases and J by 3 bases, leaving 9 bases between them. The CDR3 extends over 14 amino acids. Germline loops: CDR1 MGHRA, CDR2 YSYEKL. The CDR3 nucleotides are TGCGCCAGCAGCCAAGAGGGTGCGGGCTACGAGCAGTACTTC. This codes for CASSQEGAGYEQYF.

The chain couples TRBV6-4 to TRBJ2-3; TRBD2 agrees at 8 bases. CDR1 and CDR2 from the germline V gene are MRHNA and SNTAGT. The CDR3 has 15 amino acids. The V gene end was trimmed by 6 bases and the J gene end by 1 base; junction bases not matched to a gene: 6. The CDR3 protein is CASRVSGSRTDTQYF. In DNA, the CDR3 is TGTGCCAGCAGAGTAAGCGGGAGCCGCACAGATACGCAGTATTTT.

This clone occurred a few times. The chain links TRBV30 to TRBJ2-5; tentative D call: TRBD2 (5 bases). With the DNA end fitting TRBJ2-7 better, the J assignment may be wrong. The CDR3 is 14 residues long. Germline CDR1 reads GTSNPN; CDR2 reads SVGIG (reference sequence). The CDR3 loop is CAWSGGGSSYEQYF. CDR3 coding DNA: TGTGCCTGGAGTGGGGGTGGGAGCTCCTACGAGCAGTACTTC.

V gene TRBV5-8 combines with J gene TRBJ1-1; perhaps TRBD1 as D (5 bases). The CDR3 sequence is 15 residues long. Trimming took off 4 bases at V and 0 bases at J, with 13 bases between the two ends. CDR1 and CDR2 (germline): SGHTS, YDEGEE. The DNA for the CDR3 is TGTGCCAGCAGCGGCGGGACTTCCTTGAACACTGAAGCTTTCTTT. Translation gives CASSGGTSLNTEAFF.

The chain employs TRBV4-2 and TRBJ1-1; the D is unclear. This CDR3 has 13 amino acids. Trimming removed 3 bases from V and 4 bases from J, with 9 bases in between. Germline V lookup: CDR1 LGHNA, CDR2 YNFKEQ. CDR3 in DNA: TGTGCCAGCAGCCAGGAGGGCCCCACTGAAGCTTTCTTT. This codes for CASSQEGPTEAFF.

The genes are TRBV19 and TRBJ2-7; 8 nucleotides match TRBD2. This CDR3 is 16 amino acids long. The trim removed 5 bases at V and 3 bases at J, leaving 12 bases unmatched. Germline V lookup: CDR1 LNHDA, CDR2 SQIVND (reference sequence). CDR3 residues: CASSSGVGLGNYEQYF. As DNA, the CDR3 is TGTGCCAGTAGTTCCGGAGTGGGACTAGGTAACTACGAGCAGTACTTC.

The chain recombines TRBV6-1 with TRBJ2-7, with TRBD2 as a possible D gene (5 bases). Per germline, CDR1 MNHNS and CDR2 SASEGT. V lost 2 bases to trimming and J lost 2 bases, with 16 bases between them. The CDR3 runs to 16 residues. CDR3 loop: CASSEYSSEATYEQYF. The CDR3 bases are TGTGCCAGCAGTGAATATAGTAGCGAGGCGACCTACGAGCAGTACTTC.

This clone was detected only a few times. This sequence joins TRBV4-1 and TRBJ2-1; D gene ambiguous. The germline V gene has CDR1 MGHRA and CDR2 YSYEKL. V lost 6 bases and J 2 bases, leaving 11 bases between the germline ends. The CDR3 contains 14 residues. CDR3 nucleotide sequence: TGCGCCAGCAGACCCGCCGGAGCCTACAATGAGCAGTTCTTC. Protein: CASRPAGAYNEQFF.

This clone occurred once. J is TRBJ2-3 and V is TRBV6-1, with D perhaps matching TRBD1 (5 bases). V was trimmed by 2 bases and J by 4 bases, leaving 10 bases between them. The germline V gene has CDR1 MNHNS and CDR2 SASEGT. This CDR3 spans 14 amino acids. In DNA form, the CDR3 reads TGTGCCAGCAGTGAACAGGGTGGGGCAGATACGCAGTATTTT. This sequence encodes CASSEQGGADTQYF.

The chain couples TRBV5-6 to TRBJ2-7; 7 bases fit TRBD1. CDR1 SGHDT and CDR2 YYEEEE come from the germline V gene. This CDR3 spans 15 amino acids. With 3 bases clipped from V and 4 bases from J, the junction kept 10 bases outside the gene matches. This chain's CDR3 is CASSYFPGQVYEQYF. The CDR3 coding sequence is TGTGCCAGCAGCTATTTCCCTGGACAGGTTTACGAGCAGTACTTC.

This chain links TRBV28 with TRBJ1-5; no firm D call. Germline CDR1 reads MDHEN; CDR2 reads SYDVKM. Trimming left V 7 bases short and J 2 bases short, with 15 bases between. This CDR3 has 15 amino acids. CDR3 sequence reads: CASTVAPWGNQPQHF. CDR3 sequence (DNA): TGTGCCAGCACCGTAGCGCCCTGGGGCAATCAGCCCCAGCATTTT.

This sequence joins TRBV7-8 and TRBJ1-3, with D perhaps TRBD1 (5 bases). This CDR3 comprises 15 residues. Between the trimmed V and J ends, which lost 1 base and 9 bases, there was a span of 16 bases. Germline values: CDR1 SGHVS, CDR2 FQNEAQ. CDR3 coding DNA: TGTGCCAGCAGCTTAGGGGGAGCCTTGGGGGGCACCATATATTTT. It encodes CASSLGGALGGTIYF.

This clone appeared a few times. The gene calls are TRBV19 and TRBJ1-1; perhaps TRBD1 as D (6 bases). V was cut by 6 bases and J by 8 bases, with 16 bases left in between. CDR3 size: 13 residues. CDR1 LNHDA and CDR2 SQIVND come from the germline V gene (reference sequence). This chain's CDR3 is CASRRGGVYEAFF. DNA of the CDR3: TGTGCCAGTAGGAGGGGGGGGGTTTACGAAGCTTTCTTT.

This clone was counted between two and nine times. This rearrangement joins TRBV2 to TRBJ1-6; possible D gene TRBD1, 5 bases. This CDR3 comprises 13 residues. Germline assignment: CDR1 SNHLY and CDR2 FYNNEI. The germline V and J ends were trimmed by 3 bases and 5 bases, with 5 bases remaining between them. CDR3 sequence: CASSETDNSPLHF. The CDR3 DNA sequence: TGTGCCAGCAGTGAGACAGATAATTCACCCCTCCACTTT.

This rearrangement joins TRBV5-1 to TRBJ2-2; 7 positions match TRBD2. The germline V gene encodes CDR1 SGHRS and CDR2 YFSETQ. The CDR3 runs 14 residues. V lost 6 bases, J lost 2 bases, and 4 bases stayed unmatched. The CDR3 region has the DNA TGCGCCAGCAAGGCGGGAGTTAACACCGGGGAGCTGTTTTTT. Protein: CASKAGVNTGELFF.

The chain links TRBV10-3 to TRBJ1-5; tentative D call: TRBD1 (5 bases). Germline-derived CDR1 and CDR2 are ENHRY and SYGVKD. The CDR3 totals 12 residues. Deletions cut 6 bases from V and 6 bases from J, with 9 bases between. The CDR3 DNA reads TGTGCCATCAGCGCCCAGGGTCAGCCCCAGCATTTT. It translates to CAISAQGQPQHF.

V usage is TRBV12-2 and J usage is TRBJ1-1; TRBD1, the D gene given by the table, was not confirmed from the DNA. TRBV12-2 is described as a pseudogene. This CDR3 comprises 18 residues. CDR3 residues: CASRLEGDRDQMNTEAFF. CDR3 sequence (DNA): TGTGCAAGTCGCTTAGAGGGGGACAGGGACCAGATGAACACTGAAGCTTTCTTT.

The V call is TRBV5-4, the J call TRBJ2-7; D gene ambiguous. The CDR3 loop spans 15 amino acids. Germline CDR1 SGHNT, CDR2 YYREEE (reference sequence). Trimming cost V 2 bases and J 2 bases, with 14 bases left between them. CDR3 DNA: TGTGCCAGCAGCTTTGAACCGTCGAGCGCCTACGAGCAGTACTTC. Protein product: CASSFEPSSAYEQYF.

This sequence joins TRBV5-1 and TRBJ2-3, with D hard to call. The CDR3 runs 14 residues. Trimming removed 0 bases at V and 2 bases at J, with 7 bases between. The germline CDR1 and CDR2 sequences are SGHRS and YFSETQ. This CDR3 is CASSLGGATDTQYF. CDR3 sequence (DNA): TGCGCCAGCAGCTTGGGTGGAGCCACAGATACGCAGTATTTT. The variable domain in full, with the rest retrieved from reference TRBV5-1 and TRBJ2-3, is KAGVTQTPRYLIKTRGQQVTLSCSPISGHRSVSWYQQTPGQGLQFLFEYFSETQRNKGNFPGRFSGRQFSNSRSEMNVSTLELGDSALYLCASSLGGATDTQYFGPGTRLTVL.

The chain links TRBV10-1 to TRBJ2-3; 9 bases align to TRBD2. The CDR3 consists of 15 residues. Unmatched junction bases numbered 12, after V lost 10 bases and J lost 4 bases. The V gene's germline CDR1 is WNHNN and CDR2 SYGVQD (reference sequence). Written as DNA, the CDR3 is TGCGCCACCCGGGAGGGTAGCGGGGGATCAGATACGCAGTATTTT. The encoded protein is CATREGSGGSDTQYF.

Only one count was recorded for this clone. This sequence joins TRBV13 and TRBJ2-4, with TRBD2 matching 8 bases. The germline gives CDR1 PRHDT, CDR2 FYEKMQ (reference sequence). The V gene end was trimmed by 0 bases and the J gene end by 0 bases; junction bases not matched to a gene: 4. This CDR3 is 17 amino acids long. Here the CDR3 DNA reads TGTGCCAGCAGCTTAGGCGAGCGGGGGCAAGCCAAAAACATTCAGTACTTC. Translating gives CASSLGERGQAKNIQYF.

The chain joins TRBV11-3 to TRBJ2-2; tentative D call: TRBD2 (5 bases). The CDR3 covers 14 residues. The germline V gene encodes CDR1 SGHNT and CDR2 YENEEA. V shed 5 bases and J shed 5 bases, with 12 bases lying between them. CDR3 sequence: CASSRADLTGELFF. The DNA of the CDR3 is TGTGCCAGCAGCCGAGCGGATCTTACCGGGGAGCTGTTTTTT.

The V gene is TRBV28, the J gene TRBJ1-1; TRBD1 matches 9 bases. Looked up from germline, CDR1 is MDHEN and CDR2 is SYDVKM. The trim removed 5 bases at V and 8 bases at J, leaving 9 bases unmatched. The CDR3 sequence is 14 residues long. The CDR3 coding sequence is TGTGCCAGCAGTCTACCCAGGGACAGGGAGGAAGCTTTCTTT. Translation: CASSLPRDREEAFF.

V gene TRBV28 combines with J gene TRBJ2-1, with 11 bases fitting TRBD2. Germline V gene data show CDR1 as MDHEN and CDR2 as SYDVKM. The V and J ends lost 2 bases and 8 bases, in that order; junction bases with no gene match: 8. The length of the CDR3 is 16 residues. The CDR3 region is CASSLTSGSLSDEQFF. The CDR3 coding sequence is TGTGCCAGCAGTTTAACTAGCGGGAGCCTTTCAGATGAGCAGTTCTTC.

This clone appeared a single time. This sequence joins TRBV7-9 and TRBJ2-1, with unresolved D. This CDR3 comprises 12 residues. Trimming cost V 2 bases and J 10 bases, with 9 bases left between them. Germline V gene lookup returns CDR1 SEHNR and CDR2 FQNEAQ (reference sequence). Here the CDR3 reads CASSLSPREQFF. The CDR3 coding sequence is TGTGCCAGCAGCTTATCCCCCAGGGAGCAGTTCTTC.